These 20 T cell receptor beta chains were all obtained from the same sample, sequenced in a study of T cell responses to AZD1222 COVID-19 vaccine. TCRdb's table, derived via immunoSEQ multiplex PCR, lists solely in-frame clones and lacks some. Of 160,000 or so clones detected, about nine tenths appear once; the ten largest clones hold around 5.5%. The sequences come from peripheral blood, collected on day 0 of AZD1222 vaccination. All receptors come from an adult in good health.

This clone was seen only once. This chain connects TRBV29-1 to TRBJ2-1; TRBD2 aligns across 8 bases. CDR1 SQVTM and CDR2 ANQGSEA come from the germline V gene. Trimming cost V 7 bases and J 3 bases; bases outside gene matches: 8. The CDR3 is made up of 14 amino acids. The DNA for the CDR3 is TGCAGCGCCGCGGGACTAGAAGGCTACAATGAGCAGTTCTTC. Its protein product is CSAAGLEGYNEQFF.

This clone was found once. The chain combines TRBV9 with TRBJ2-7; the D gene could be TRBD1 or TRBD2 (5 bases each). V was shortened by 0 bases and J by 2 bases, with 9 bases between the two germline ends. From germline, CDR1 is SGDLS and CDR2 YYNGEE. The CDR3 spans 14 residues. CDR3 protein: CASSVGGTTYEQYF. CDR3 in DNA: TGTGCCAGCAGCGTAGGGGGGACCACCTACGAGCAGTACTTC.

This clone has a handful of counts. The CDR3 spells CATSRVDHTEAFF. In DNA form, the CDR3 reads TGTGCCACCAGCAGAGTAGATCACACTGAAGCTTTCTTT. The V call is TRBV15, the J call TRBJ1-1; D gene unclear. Germline loops: CDR1 LNHNV, CDR2 YYDKDF (reference sequence). V lost 1 base to trimming and J lost 3 bases, with 6 bases between them. This CDR3 comprises 13 residues.

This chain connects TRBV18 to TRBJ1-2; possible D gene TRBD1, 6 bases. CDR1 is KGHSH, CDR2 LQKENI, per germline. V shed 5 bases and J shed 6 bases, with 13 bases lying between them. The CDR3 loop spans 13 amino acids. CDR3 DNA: TGTGCCAGCTCAGACCAGGGGACGAATGGCTACACCTTC. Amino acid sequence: CASSDQGTNGYTF.

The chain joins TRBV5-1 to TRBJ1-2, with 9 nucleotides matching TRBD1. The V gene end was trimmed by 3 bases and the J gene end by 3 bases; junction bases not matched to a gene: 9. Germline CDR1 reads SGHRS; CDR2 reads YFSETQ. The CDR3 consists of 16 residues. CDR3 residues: CASSSGQGTFDYGYTF. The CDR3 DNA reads TGCGCCAGCAGCTCGGGACAGGGAACCTTCGACTATGGCTACACCTTC.

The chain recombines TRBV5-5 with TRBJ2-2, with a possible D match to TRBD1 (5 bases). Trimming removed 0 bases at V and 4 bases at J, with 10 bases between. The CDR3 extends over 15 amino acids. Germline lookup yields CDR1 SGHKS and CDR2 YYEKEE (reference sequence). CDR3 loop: CASSLGAGPTGELFF. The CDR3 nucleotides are TGTGCCAGCAGCTTGGGTGCAGGGCCCACCGGGGAGCTGTTTTTT.

CDR3 in DNA: TGTGCCAGCAGCTTAGCCTCAGGACCCGGGGGGGCTTTCTTT. This codes for CASSLASGPGGAFF. The genes are TRBV11-2 and TRBJ1-1, with D maybe TRBD1 (5 bases). Germline V gene sequence: CDR1 SGHAT, CDR2 FQNNGV. Trimming cost V 1 base and J 11 bases, with 17 bases left between them. CDR3 length: 14 amino acids.

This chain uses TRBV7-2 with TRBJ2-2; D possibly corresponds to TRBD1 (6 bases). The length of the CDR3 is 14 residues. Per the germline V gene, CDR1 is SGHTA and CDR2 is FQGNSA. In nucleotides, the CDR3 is TGTGCGACCAAGCCGGACAGGAACACCGGGGAGCTGTTTTTT. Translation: CATKPDRNTGELFF.

The CDR3 DNA sequence: TGTGCCAGCAGCAAAACAGGGGATTCCTATCAGCCCCAGCATTTT. Amino acid sequence: CASSKTGDSYQPQHF. The rearrangement joins TRBV7-2 to TRBJ1-5, with 7 positions matching TRBD1. This CDR3 region has 15 residues. Germline lookup yields CDR1 SGHTA and CDR2 FQGNSA. V was pared by 5 bases and J by 5 bases, with 9 bases of the junction left unmatched.

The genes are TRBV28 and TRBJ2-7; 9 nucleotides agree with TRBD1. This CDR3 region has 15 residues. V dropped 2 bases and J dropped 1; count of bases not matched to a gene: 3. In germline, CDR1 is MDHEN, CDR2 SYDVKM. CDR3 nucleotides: TGTGCCAGCAGTTTACCGGGACAGGGTTCCTACGAGCAGTACTTC. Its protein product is CASSLPGQGSYEQYF.

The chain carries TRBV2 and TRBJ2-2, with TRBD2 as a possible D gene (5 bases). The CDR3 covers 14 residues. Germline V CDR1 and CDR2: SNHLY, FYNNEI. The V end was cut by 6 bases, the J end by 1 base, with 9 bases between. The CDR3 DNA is TGTGCCAGCAGGTTAGAGGGGAACACCGGGGAGCTGTTTTTT. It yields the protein CASRLEGNTGELFF.

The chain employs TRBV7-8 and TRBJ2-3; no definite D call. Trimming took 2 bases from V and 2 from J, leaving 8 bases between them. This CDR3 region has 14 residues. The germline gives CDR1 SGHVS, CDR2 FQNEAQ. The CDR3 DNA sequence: TGTGCCAGCAGCTTATTCGTGAACACAGATACGCAGTATTTT. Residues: CASSLFVNTDTQYF.

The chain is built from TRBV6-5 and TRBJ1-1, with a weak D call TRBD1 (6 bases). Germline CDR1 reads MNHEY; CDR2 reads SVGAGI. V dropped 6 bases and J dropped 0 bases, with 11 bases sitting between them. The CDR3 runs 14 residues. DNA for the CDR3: TGTGCCAGCAGCGGGGACAATGTGAACACTGAAGCTTTCTTT. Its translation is CASSGDNVNTEAFF.

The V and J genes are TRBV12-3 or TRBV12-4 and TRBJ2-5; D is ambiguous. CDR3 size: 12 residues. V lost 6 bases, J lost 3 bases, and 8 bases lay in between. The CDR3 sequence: CASSLVKETQYF. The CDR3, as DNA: TGTGCCAGCAGCCTTGTGAAAGAGACCCAGTACTTC.

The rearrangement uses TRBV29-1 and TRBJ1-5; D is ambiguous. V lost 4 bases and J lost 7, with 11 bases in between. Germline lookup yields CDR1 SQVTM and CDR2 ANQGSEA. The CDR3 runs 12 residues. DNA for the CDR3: TGCAGCGTTGGGACCTTGGACCAGCCCCAGCATTTT. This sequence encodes CSVGTLDQPQHF.

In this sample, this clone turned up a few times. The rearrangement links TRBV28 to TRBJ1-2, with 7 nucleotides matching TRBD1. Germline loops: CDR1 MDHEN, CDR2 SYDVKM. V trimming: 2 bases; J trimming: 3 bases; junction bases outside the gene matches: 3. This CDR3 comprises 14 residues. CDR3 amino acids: CASSLKTGYYGYTF. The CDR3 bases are TGTGCCAGCAGTTTAAAGACAGGGTACTATGGCTACACCTTC.

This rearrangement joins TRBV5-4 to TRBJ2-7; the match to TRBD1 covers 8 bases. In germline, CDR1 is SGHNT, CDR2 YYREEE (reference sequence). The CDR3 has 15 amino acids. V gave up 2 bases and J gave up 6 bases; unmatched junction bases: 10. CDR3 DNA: TGTGCCAGCAGCTTCGGAGGACAGGGACCTTTCGAGCAGTACTTC. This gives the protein CASSFGGQGPFEQYF.

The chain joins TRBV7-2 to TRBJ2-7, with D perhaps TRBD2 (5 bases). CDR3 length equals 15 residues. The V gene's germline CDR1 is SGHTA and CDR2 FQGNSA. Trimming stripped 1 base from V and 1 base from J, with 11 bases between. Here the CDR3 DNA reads TGTGCCAGCAGCTTAGTTGGGAGCCAATCCTACGAGCAGTACTTC. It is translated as CASSLVGSQSYEQYF.

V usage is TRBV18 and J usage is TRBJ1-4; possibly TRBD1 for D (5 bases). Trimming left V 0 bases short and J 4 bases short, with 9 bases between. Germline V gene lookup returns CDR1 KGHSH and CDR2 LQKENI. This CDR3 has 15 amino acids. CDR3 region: CASSPPGQINEKLFF. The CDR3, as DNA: TGTGCCAGCTCACCACCGGGGCAGATTAATGAAAAACTGTTTTTT. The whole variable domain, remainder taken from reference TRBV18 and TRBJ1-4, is NAGVMQNPRHLVRRRGQEARLRCSPMKGHSHVYWYRQLPEEGLKFMVYLQKENIIDESGMPKERFSAEFPKEGPSILRIQQVVRGDSAAYFCASSPPGQINEKLFFGSGTQLSVL.

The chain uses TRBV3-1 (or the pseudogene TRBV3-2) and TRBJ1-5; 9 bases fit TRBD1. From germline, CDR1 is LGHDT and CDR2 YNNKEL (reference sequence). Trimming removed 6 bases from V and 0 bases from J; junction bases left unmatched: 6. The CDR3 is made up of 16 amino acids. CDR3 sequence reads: CASSSGTGNSNQPQHF. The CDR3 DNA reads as TGTGCCAGCAGTTCGGGGACAGGGAATAGCAATCAGCCCCAGCATTTT.